This TCR beta chain stems from a study of patients and donors after allogeneic stem cell transplantation. TCRdb passed the RT-PCR reads through MiXCR, listing each CDR3 protein once. There are hundreds of thousands of distinct CDR3 sequences in the sample; roughly 15% occur only once, and around a tenth lies in the top ten. This clonotype has just a few counts. V gave up 5 bases and J gave up 2 bases; unmatched junction bases: 9. CDR3 length: 17 residues. The sequencing sample was made of blood, either unsorted or a sorted T cell fraction (not recorded which). This receptor was obtained from a human donor who was either an allogeneic HSCT recipient or a stem cell or donor lymphocyte infusion donor (not recorded which). It is not recorded whose cells these are; they may come from a transplant donor. This chain joins TRBV12-3 or TRBV12-4 and TRBJ1-5, with 10 bases matching TRBD1. For the CDR3, the DNA is TGTGCCAGCAGTCCCGGGACAGGGGAATTTGGCAATCAGCCCCAGCATTTT. It translates to CASSPGTGEFGNQPQHF.